The 10 T cell receptor beta chains in this list originate from one sample, sequenced in a study of technical replicates of blood from a handful of donors. TCRdb's copy holds only in-frame clones and misses some; the assay was immunoSEQ multiplex PCR. The table has under 50,000 clones, 90% to 97% seen once. The sequencing sample was made of T cells isolated from PBMCs. All receptors derive from a human donor in good health.

This clone was observed a single time. The chain joins TRBV6-5 to TRBJ2-7; 7 nucleotides agree with TRBD2. The CDR3 spans 15 residues. The junction had 9 bases not matched to a gene; V was cut back by 3 bases and J by 4 bases. Germline V gives CDR1 MNHEY, CDR2 SVGAGI. The CDR3 DNA sequence: TGTGCCAGCAGTTATATCTCGGGGGGAGATTACGAGCAGTACTTC. This gives the protein CASSYISGGDYEQYF.

This clone occurred once. The rearrangement joins TRBV2 to TRBJ2-2, with a possible D match to TRBD2 (6 bases). V shed 8 bases and J shed 4 bases, with 17 bases lying between them. Germline V CDR1 and CDR2: SNHLY, FYNNEI. This CDR3 has 15 residues. The CDR3 loop is CASQMELAGTGELFF. DNA for the CDR3: TGTGCCAGCCAGATGGAACTAGCAGGCACCGGGGAGCTGTTTTTT.

The J gene is TRBJ2-7, the V gene TRBV9; 11 nucleotides match TRBD2. The CDR3 sequence is 15 residues long. The trim removed 2 bases at V and 6 bases at J, leaving 7 bases unmatched. Germline V gene data show CDR1 as SGDLS and CDR2 as YYNGEE. The CDR3 nucleotides read TGTGCCAGCAGCGTGACCGGGACTAGCGGCCTCGAGCAGTACTTC. The encoded protein is CASSVTGTSGLEQYF.

This sequence joins TRBV6-5 and TRBJ2-7, with TRBD2 matching over 7 bases. Germline V lookup: CDR1 MNHEY, CDR2 SVGAGI. This CDR3 comprises 14 residues. The ends lost 4 bases at V and 4 bases at J; junction bases unmatched: 7. CDR3 loop: CASSSPSGRYEQYF. The CDR3 bases are TGTGCCAGCAGTTCACCTAGCGGACGGTACGAGCAGTACTTC.

The CDR3 bases are TGTGCCAGCTCCTGGGGGGAAGGCACTGAAGCTTTCTTT. Amino acids: CASSWGEGTEAFF. The chain carries TRBV11-3 and TRBJ1-1, with D perhaps matching TRBD1 (5 bases). Germline V lookup: CDR1 SGHNT, CDR2 YENEEA. Trimming cost V 8 bases and J 4 bases, with 14 bases left between them. This CDR3 spans 13 amino acids.

The V gene is TRBV2, the J gene TRBJ2-7, with 8 bases identical to TRBD1. The CDR3 has 14 amino acids. The J segment lost 5 bases and the V segment lost 10 bases, leaving 13 bases of the junction unmatched. CDR1 and CDR2 (germline): SNHLY, FYNNEI. The CDR3 bases are TGTGCCATCCCGAGACAGGGGAGAAATGACGAGCAGTACTTC. It encodes CAIPRQGRNDEQYF.

The chain employs TRBV18 and TRBJ1-1, with TRBD1 as a possible D gene (5 bases). The germline CDR1 and CDR2 sequences are KGHSH and LQKENI. The germline V and J ends were trimmed by 2 bases and 5 bases, with 12 bases remaining between them. CDR3 length equals 14 residues. CDR3 in DNA: TGTGCCAGCTCACCAGGGGCGGGGGGGACTGAAGCTTTCTTT. It yields the protein CASSPGAGGTEAFF.

This chain joins TRBV7-9 and TRBJ2-7; 7 nucleotides agree with TRBD1. CDR1 and CDR2 from the germline V gene are SEHNR and FQNEAQ (reference sequence). CDR3 length equals 12 residues. Germline trimming cut 8 bases from V and 2 bases from J; bases unmatched to any gene: 3. The CDR3 loop reads CASGGQTYEQYF. In DNA form, the CDR3 reads TGTGCCAGCGGGGGACAGACCTACGAGCAGTACTTC.

The count of this clone is one. The chain links TRBV28 to TRBJ1-1; possibly TRBD1 for D (5 bases). This CDR3 spans 14 amino acids. Trimming took off 7 bases at V and 3 bases at J, with 15 bases between the two ends. Germline loops: CDR1 MDHEN, CDR2 SYDVKM. The CDR3 here is CASITGGEHTEAFF. The CDR3 region has the DNA TGTGCCAGCATTACTGGGGGGGAGCACACTGAAGCTTTCTTT.

V is TRBV6-1 and J is TRBJ2-1; 7 positions match TRBD1. J lost 8 bases, V lost 6 bases, and 13 bases had no gene match. Germline-derived CDR1 and CDR2 are MNHNS and SASEGT. The CDR3 has 15 residues. CDR3 in DNA: TGTGCCAGCAGCAACCAAATAAGGGGGCTTGATGAGCAGTTCTTC. Protein product: CASSNQIRGLDEQFF.